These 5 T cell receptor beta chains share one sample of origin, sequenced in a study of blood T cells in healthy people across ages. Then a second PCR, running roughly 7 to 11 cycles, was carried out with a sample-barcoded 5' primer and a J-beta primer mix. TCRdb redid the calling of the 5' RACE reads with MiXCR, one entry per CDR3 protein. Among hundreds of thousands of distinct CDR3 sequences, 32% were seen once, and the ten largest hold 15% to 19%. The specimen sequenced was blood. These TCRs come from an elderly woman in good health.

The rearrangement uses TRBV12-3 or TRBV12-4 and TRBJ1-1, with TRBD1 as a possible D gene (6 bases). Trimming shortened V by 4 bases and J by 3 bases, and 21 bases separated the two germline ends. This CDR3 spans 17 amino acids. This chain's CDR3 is CASSSPRGRGPYTEAFF. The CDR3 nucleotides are TGTGCCAGCAGTTCGCCCCGGGGGCGGGGTCCATACACTGAAGCTTTCTTT.

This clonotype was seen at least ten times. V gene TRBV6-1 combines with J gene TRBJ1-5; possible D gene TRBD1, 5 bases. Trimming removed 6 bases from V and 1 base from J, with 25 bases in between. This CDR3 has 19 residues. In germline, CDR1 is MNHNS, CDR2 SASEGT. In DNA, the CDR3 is TGTGCCAGCAGCGCCTTGGGGGGGACCCTGAATTTAAGCAATCAGCCCCAGCATTTT. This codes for CASSALGGTLNLSNQPQHF.

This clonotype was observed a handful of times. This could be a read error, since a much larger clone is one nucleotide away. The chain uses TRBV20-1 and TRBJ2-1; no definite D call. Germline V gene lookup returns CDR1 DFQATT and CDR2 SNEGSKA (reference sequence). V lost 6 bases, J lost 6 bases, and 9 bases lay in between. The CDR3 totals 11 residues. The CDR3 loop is CSARMGNEQFF. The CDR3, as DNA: TGCAGTGCCCGGATGGGCAATGAGCAGTTCTTC.

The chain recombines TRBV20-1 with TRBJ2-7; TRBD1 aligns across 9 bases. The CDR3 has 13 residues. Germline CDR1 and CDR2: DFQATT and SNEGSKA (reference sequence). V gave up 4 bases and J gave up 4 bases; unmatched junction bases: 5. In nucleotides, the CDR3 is TGCAGTGCTATCGGACAGGGGAGGTACGAGCAGTACTTC. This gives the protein CSAIGQGRYEQYF.

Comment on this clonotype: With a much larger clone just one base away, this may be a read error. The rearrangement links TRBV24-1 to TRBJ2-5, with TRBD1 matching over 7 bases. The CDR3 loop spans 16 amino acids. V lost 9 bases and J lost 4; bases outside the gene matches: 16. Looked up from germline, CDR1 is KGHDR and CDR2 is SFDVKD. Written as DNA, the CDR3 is TGTGCCACCGGTCCCCAACAGGGGTTTGGGAGAGAGACCCAGTACTTC. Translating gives CATGPQQGFGRETQYF.